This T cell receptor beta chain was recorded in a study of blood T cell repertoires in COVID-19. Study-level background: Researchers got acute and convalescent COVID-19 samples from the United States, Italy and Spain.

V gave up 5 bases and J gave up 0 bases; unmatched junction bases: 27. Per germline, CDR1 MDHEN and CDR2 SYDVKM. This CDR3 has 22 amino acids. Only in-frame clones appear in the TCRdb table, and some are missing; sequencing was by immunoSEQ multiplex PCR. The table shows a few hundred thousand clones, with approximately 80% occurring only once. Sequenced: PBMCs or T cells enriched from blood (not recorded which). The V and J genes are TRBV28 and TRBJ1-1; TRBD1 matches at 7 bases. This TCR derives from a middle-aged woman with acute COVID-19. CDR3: CASSPYESLFLVTGQLNTEAFF. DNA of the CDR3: TGTGCCAGCAGTCCCTATGAGTCCCTATTCCTCGTTACGGGACAGCTGAACACTGAAGCTTTCTTT.